This T cell receptor (beta chain) was obtained from a study of blood T cells in healthy people across ages. For the second PCR, which ran for about 6 to 11 cycles, a sample-barcoded 5' primer and a J-beta primer mix were used. Researchers report that a template-switch adaptor with 12 random nucleotides tagged each cDNA molecule. TCRdb re-analysed the 5' RACE reads in MiXCR, keeping a single row per CDR3 protein. This table has around 2 million distinct CDR3 sequences, about two fifths appearing once. This CDR3 is built from 12 residues. Germline V gene sequence: CDR1 MNHNS, CDR2 SASEGT. V was clipped by 6 bases and J by 5 bases; unmatched bases: 2. In this sample, this clonotype turned up a few times.

This rearrangement joins TRBV6-1 to TRBJ2-3, with TRBD1 matching over 7 bases. The sequenced sample was blood. The receptor's source is a human donor in good health. The CDR3 coding sequence is TGTGCCAGCAGCCACAGGGGAGATACGCAGTATTTT. This gives the protein CASSHRGDTQYF.